These T cell receptor beta chains were read from a single sample in a study of OX40 agonist ivuxolimab in advanced cancers. The table came from immunoSEQ multiplex PCR; TCRdb's copy has only in-frame clones and leaves some out. The table lists 30,000 to 45,000 clones, just under 75% of them singletons, with around 20% in the top ten. Sample: CD4+ or CD8+ T cells sorted from blood, taken in a trial of the OX40 agonist ivuxolimab. The receptors here all came from an adult with an advanced solid tumor such as melanoma, head and neck, liver or kidney cancer. Both conserved end residues are part of each CDR3. D genes are given only for firm matches.

V gene: TRBV6-1
J gene: TRBJ2-1
D gene: TRBD2
CDR3 protein: CASSEGLAGIGEQFF

V gene: TRBV7-2
J gene: TRBJ1-2
D gene: NA
CDR3 protein: CASSLGRGWGYTF

V gene: TRBV7-2
J gene: TRBJ1-5
D gene: TRBD1
CDR3 protein: CASSLAGTGVRQPQHF

V gene: TRBV10-3
J gene: TRBJ2-3
D gene: NA
CDR3 protein: CAISESTTDTQYF

V gene: TRBV7-2
J gene: TRBJ1-2
D gene: NA
CDR3 protein: CASRRKLQLGSYGYTF

V gene: TRBV27
J gene: TRBJ2-1
D gene: NA
CDR3 protein: CASSLQAIGNEQFF

V gene: TRBV9
J gene: TRBJ1-4
D gene: TRBD1
CDR3 protein: CASSPLGTGLLFNEKLFF

V gene: TRBV11-2
J gene: TRBJ1-3
D gene: NA
CDR3 protein: CASSLEATGTFRNTIYF

V gene: TRBV6-1
J gene: TRBJ1-1
D gene: NA
CDR3 protein: CASREGVRAEAFF

V gene: TRBV5-8
J gene: TRBJ1-2
D gene: TRBD1
CDR3 protein: CASSPGQRPNYGYTF

V gene: TRBV27
J gene: TRBJ2-3
D gene: NA
CDR3 protein: CASSLLVGSDTQYF

V gene: TRBV5-1
J gene: TRBJ2-3
D gene: NA
CDR3 protein: CASSQTASTDTQYF

V gene: TRBV4-1
J gene: TRBJ1-1
D gene: TRBD1
CDR3 protein: CASSQGSTGQMNTEAFF

V gene: TRBV7-9
J gene: TRBJ1-3
D gene: NA
CDR3 protein: CASSSPGRVSSGNTIYF

V gene: TRBV9
J gene: TRBJ1-1
D gene: NA
CDR3 protein: CASSVGGWDTEAFF

V gene: TRBV10-3
J gene: TRBJ1-1
D gene: TRBD1
CDR3 protein: CAISKTGPMNTEAFF

V gene: TRBV2
J gene: TRBJ1-1
D gene: NA
CDR3 protein: CASSLQGETEAFF

V gene: TRBV18
J gene: TRBJ2-5
D gene: NA
CDR3 protein: CASSSKPQETQYF

V gene: TRBV18
J gene: TRBJ2-1
D gene: NA
CDR3 protein: CASSPTQSGVSNEQFF

V gene: TRBV6-1
J gene: NA
D gene: TRBD1
CDR3 protein: CASSGVMGQGFPYEQYF

V gene: TRBV5-1
J gene: TRBJ2-5
D gene: NA
CDR3 protein: CASRGEETQYF

V gene: TRBV29-1
J gene: TRBJ2-5
D gene: NA
CDR3 protein: CSVEGGWETQYF

V gene: TRBV10-3
J gene: TRBJ2-3
D gene: TRBD2
CDR3 protein: CATSLAGAGDTQYF

V gene: TRBV2
J gene: TRBJ1-6
D gene: NA
CDR3 protein: CASSGAGVPYNSPLHF

V gene: TRBV7-9
J gene: TRBJ2-1
D gene: NA
CDR3 protein: CASSFGVEQFF

V gene: TRBV30
J gene: TRBJ2-1
D gene: TRBD2
CDR3 protein: CAWAGLAGEQFF

V gene: TRBV6-5
J gene: TRBJ1-2
D gene: TRBD1
CDR3 protein: CASSLQGAYGYTF

V gene: TRBV6-1
J gene: TRBJ2-7
D gene: NA
CDR3 protein: CASSEFRSYEQYF

V gene: TRBV29-1
J gene: TRBJ2-4
D gene: NA
CDR3 protein: CSVGPSTDGKNIQYF

V gene: TRBV5-4
J gene: TRBJ2-1
D gene: TRBD2
CDR3 protein: CASSRGLAGGEQFF

V gene: TRBV6-1
J gene: TRBJ1-1
D gene: NA
CDR3 protein: CASSETSTGYTEAFF

V gene: TRBV18
J gene: TRBJ1-5
D gene: NA
CDR3 protein: CASSPIPVDNQPQHF

V gene: TRBV11-2
J gene: TRBJ1-3
D gene: NA
CDR3 protein: CASSLNPVISGNTIYF

V gene: TRBV30
J gene: TRBJ2-3
D gene: TRBD1
CDR3 protein: CAWSLTRDREYF

V gene: TRBV6-1
J gene: TRBJ1-2
D gene: TRBD1
CDR3 protein: CASSEAQTGYYGYTF

V gene: TRBV19
J gene: TRBJ1-1
D gene: NA
CDR3 protein: CATEGEDEAFF

V gene: TRBV11-3
J gene: TRBJ2-5
D gene: TRBD1
CDR3 protein: CASSPDREETQYF

V gene: TRBV28
J gene: TRBJ1-2
D gene: NA
CDR3 protein: CASKQGLLFYGYTF

V gene: TRBV5-1
J gene: TRBJ2-5
D gene: NA
CDR3 protein: CASSLSFNRPQETQYF

V gene: TRBV27
J gene: TRBJ1-2
D gene: NA
CDR3 protein: CASSLSTSNYGYTF

V gene: TRBV5-5
J gene: TRBJ1-1
D gene: NA
CDR3 protein: CASLQLMNTEAFF

V gene: TRBV6-1
J gene: TRBJ1-4
D gene: TRBD1
CDR3 protein: CASSEAPGQGPYGEKLFF

V gene: TRBV6-1
J gene: TRBJ1-5
D gene: NA
CDR3 protein: CASSESGGFVRQPQHF

V gene: TRBV28
J gene: TRBJ1-6
D gene: NA
CDR3 protein: CASSLTTINSPLHF

V gene: TRBV28
J gene: TRBJ1-5
D gene: TRBD1
CDR3 protein: CASSSSGGASNQPQHF

V gene: TRBV7-9
J gene: TRBJ1-4
D gene: NA
CDR3 protein: CASSPEGHQREKLFF

V gene: TRBV6-5
J gene: TRBJ1-5
D gene: NA
CDR3 protein: CASSPDMGQPQHF

V gene: TRBV15
J gene: TRBJ1-5
D gene: TRBD1
CDR3 protein: CATSLERGLEQPQHF

V gene: TRBV7-9
J gene: TRBJ1-2
D gene: NA
CDR3 protein: CASSLETSGAYGYTF

V gene: TRBV18
J gene: TRBJ1-5
D gene: NA
CDR3 protein: CASSRDGGQPQHF

V gene: TRBV7-3
J gene: TRBJ1-6
D gene: NA
CDR3 protein: CASSRNSYNSPLHF

V gene: TRBV30
J gene: TRBJ1-1
D gene: NA
CDR3 protein: CAWSRTENTEAFF

V gene: TRBV9
J gene: TRBJ1-2
D gene: NA
CDR3 protein: CASSVGGIRQGGYTF

V gene: TRBV6-5
J gene: TRBJ2-3
D gene: NA
CDR3 protein: CASSQGGNTDTQYF

V gene: TRBV19
J gene: TRBJ1-2
D gene: TRBD1
CDR3 protein: CASSTWTGLSYTF

V gene: TRBV5-1
J gene: TRBJ2-1
D gene: NA
CDR3 protein: CASKFRGGIDYNEQFF

V gene: TRBV7-8
J gene: TRBJ2-2
D gene: NA
CDR3 protein: CASSLGELFF